The 28 T cell receptor beta chains below come from one sample, sequenced in a study of technical replicates of blood from several donors. The table came from immunoSEQ multiplex PCR; TCRdb's copy has only in-frame clones and leaves some out. The sample carries 65,000 to 95,000 clones, 90% to 95% recorded once. Sequenced sample: T cells isolated from PBMCs. These receptors all come from a human donor in good health.

The chain uses TRBV5-1 and TRBJ2-7; 8 bases agree with TRBD1. Germline-derived CDR1 and CDR2 are SGHRS and YFSETQ. V was clipped by 4 bases and J by 2 bases; unmatched bases: 5. The CDR3 is made up of 14 amino acids. The CDR3 sequence: CASSKLTGAYEQYF. The CDR3 bases are TGCGCCAGCAGCAAACTGACAGGGGCCTACGAGCAGTACTTC.

The chain recombines TRBV5-1 with TRBJ1-5; possible D gene TRBD1, 5 bases. This CDR3 has 17 amino acids. The V end was cut by 0 bases, the J end by 2 bases, with 15 bases between. Germline V gene data show CDR1 as SGHRS and CDR2 as YFSETQ. CDR3 DNA sequence: TGCGCCAGCAGCTTGGGACCCGGGACTAATGGCAATCAGCCCCAGCATTTT. Residues: CASSLGPGTNGNQPQHF.

V and J are TRBV29-1 and TRBJ1-2, with a possible D match to TRBD1 (6 bases). The CDR3 spans 12 residues. Deletions cut 1 base from V and 7 bases from J, with 10 bases between. Germline loops: CDR1 SQVTM, CDR2 ANQGSEA. The chain's CDR3 is CSVEGGPGGYTF. CDR3 nucleotides: TGCAGCGTTGAAGGGGGGCCGGGTGGCTACACCTTC.

The chain combines TRBV2 with TRBJ1-1; 7 bases are shared with TRBD1. The CDR3 has 11 amino acids. Germline V gene lookup returns CDR1 SNHLY and CDR2 FYNNEI. V shed 6 bases and J 8 bases; nucleotides not matched to a gene: 3. The chain's CDR3 is CASSAGGEAFF. CDR3 nucleotides: TGTGCCAGCAGCGCAGGGGGAGAAGCTTTCTTT.

The V call is TRBV7-6, the J call TRBJ2-7, with TRBD2 identical over 8 bases. The V gene's germline CDR1 is SGHVS and CDR2 FNYEAQ. The CDR3 contains 16 residues. Trimming cost V 3 bases and J 0 bases; bases outside gene matches: 7. DNA of the CDR3: TGTGCCAGCAGCTTCGGTAGCGGGGACCTCTCCTACGAGCAGTACTTC. This codes for CASSFGSGDLSYEQYF.

This clone was counted a single time. CDR3 sequence reads: CASSLEGNNSPLHF. CDR3 nucleotide sequence: TGCGCCAGCAGCTTGGAGGGGAATAATTCACCCCTCCACTTT. The V and J genes are TRBV5-1 and TRBJ1-6; a weak D match, TRBD1 (5 bases). Germline CDR1 is SGHRS and CDR2 is YFSETQ. CDR3 length: 14 residues. V lost 0 bases, J lost 5 bases, and 6 bases lay in between.

This chain connects TRBV11-2 to TRBJ2-2; 14 bases line up with TRBD2. With V trimmed by 5 bases and J by 4 bases, 9 bases remained unmatched. CDR3 length: 18 residues. CDR1 is SGHAT and CDR2 is FQNNGV in the germline V gene. In nucleotides, the CDR3 is TGTGCCAGCAGCCCACGACTAGCGGGAGGGCCGGGCACCGGGGAGCTGTTTTTT. It translates to CASSPRLAGGPGTGELFF.

The chain carries TRBV20-1 and TRBJ2-7; D is perhaps TRBD2 (6 bases). The CDR3 is 11 amino acids. Trimming took 6 bases from V and 4 from J, leaving 10 bases between them. The germline CDR1 and CDR2 sequences are DFQATT and SNEGSKA (reference sequence). The CDR3 DNA reads as TGCAGTGCCCGGAGGGGTTACGAGCAGTACTTC. Encoded protein: CSARRGYEQYF.

V usage is TRBV5-4 and J usage is TRBJ1-1; tentative D call: TRBD1 (5 bases). The CDR3 is 14 residues long. Per the germline V gene, CDR1 is SGHNT and CDR2 is YYREEE (reference sequence). Trimming removed 2 bases from V and 2 bases from J, with 10 bases in between. CDR3 nucleotides: TGTGCCAGCAGCTTCGGGGGAATAAACACTGAAGCTTTCTTT. Its translation: CASSFGGINTEAFF.

The V call is TRBV28, the J call TRBJ2-7; D perhaps matches TRBD2 (6 bases). Looked up from germline, CDR1 is MDHEN and CDR2 is SYDVKM. Trimming left V 7 bases short and J 6 bases short, with 16 bases between. The CDR3 contains 13 residues. DNA for the CDR3: TGTGCCAGCACCTGGGGGGTGCCCTCCGAGCAGTACTTC. Protein product: CASTWGVPSEQYF.

The chain links TRBV6-4 to TRBJ1-1, with D perhaps TRBD1 (5 bases). With 4 bases removed from V and 4 bases from J, the gap between germline ends came to 13 bases. From germline, CDR1 is MRHNA and CDR2 SNTAGT. The CDR3 loop spans 14 amino acids. The CDR3 nucleotides are TGTGCCAGCAGTGCCCTCGGGGGTAGCACTGAAGCTTTCTTT. This translates into CASSALGGSTEAFF.

This chain uses TRBV30 with TRBJ1-2; TRBD1 might be the D (6 bases). The CDR3 loop spans 15 amino acids. CDR1 GTSNPN and CDR2 SVGIG come from the germline V gene (reference sequence). V was shortened by 0 bases and J by 3 bases, with 14 bases between the two germline ends. The DNA of the CDR3 is TGTGCCTGGAGTGTATTCCAGGGGCTGGACTATGGCTACACCTTC. Encoded protein: CAWSVFQGLDYGYTF. Looking up the rest from reference TRBV30 and TRBJ1-2 gives the full variable domain: SQTIHQWPATLVQPVGSPLSLECTVEGTSNPNLYWYRQAAGRGLQLLFYSVGIGQISSEVPQNLSASRPQDRQFILSSKKLLLSDSGFYLCAWSVFQGLDYGYTFGSGTRLTVV.

The genes are TRBV28 and TRBJ2-5, with D unclear. The CDR3 is 13 amino acids. Germline assignment: CDR1 MDHEN and CDR2 SYDVKM. The germline V and J ends were trimmed by 2 bases and 3 bases, with 7 bases remaining between them. CDR3 region: CASSLNAKETQYF. The CDR3 DNA reads TGTGCCAGCAGTTTAAACGCGAAAGAGACCCAGTACTTC. Full variable domain (outside the CDR3, taken from reference TRBV28 and TRBJ2-5): DVKVTQSSRYLVKRTGEKVFLECVQDMDHENMFWYRQDPGLGLRLIYFSYDVKMKEKGDIPEGYSVSREKKERFSLILESASTNQTSMYLCASSLNAKETQYFGPGTRLLVL.

V and J are TRBV6-1 and TRBJ1-5, with D hard to call. Germline CDR1 MNHNS, CDR2 SASEGT. The CDR3 runs to 14 residues. Trimming removed 2 bases from V and 1 base from J, with 6 bases in between. The CDR3 is CASSELGSNQPQHF. DNA of the CDR3: TGTGCCAGCAGTGAACTTGGCAGCAATCAGCCCCAGCATTTT.

This chain connects TRBV5-1 to TRBJ2-2; TRBD1 agrees at 10 bases. This CDR3 comprises 15 residues. Trimming took 3 bases from V and 7 from J; bases not matched to a gene: 6. Germline V gene data show CDR1 as SGHRS and CDR2 as YFSETQ. CDR3 sequence: CASSWAGTGDGELFF. CDR3 nucleotides: TGCGCCAGCAGCTGGGCCGGGACAGGGGACGGGGAGCTGTTTTTT.

CDR3 DNA: TGTGCCAGCAGCCTGAGGGAGCCGACCTACGAGCAGTACTTC. It translates to CASSLREPTYEQYF. V is TRBV14 and J is TRBJ2-7; D possibly corresponds to TRBD2 (5 bases). Per the germline V gene, CDR1 is SGHDN and CDR2 is FVKESK. The V gene lost 4 bases and the J gene lost 2 bases, with 12 bases spanning the gap. CDR3 length: 14 amino acids. Supplemented by reference TRBV14 and TRBJ2-7, the full variable domain reads EAGVTQFPSHSVIEKGQTVTLRCDPISGHDNLYWYRRVMGKEIKFLLHFVKESKQDESGMPNNRFLAERTGGTYSTLKVQPAELEDSGVYFCASSLREPTYEQYFGPGTRLTVT.

This clone was observed a single time. This chain uses TRBV5-1 with TRBJ2-5; the match to TRBD2 covers 7 bases. Trimming at V came to 1 base and at J to 3 bases, leaving 3 bases not matched to a gene. Germline CDR1 is SGHRS and CDR2 is YFSETQ. This CDR3 has 14 amino acids. The CDR3: CASSLITSEETQYF. DNA of the CDR3: TGCGCCAGCAGCTTGATCACTAGCGAAGAGACCCAGTACTTC.

The chain combines TRBV5-5 with TRBJ1-1; 8 positions match TRBD1. J was trimmed by 0 bases and V by 1 base; bases with no gene match: 5. This CDR3 spans 16 amino acids. Germline CDR1 and CDR2: SGHKS and YYEKEE (reference sequence). The CDR3 protein is CASSLRQGTLNTEAFF. The CDR3 bases are TGTGCCAGCAGCTTGAGACAGGGGACCTTGAACACTGAAGCTTTCTTT. Complete variable domain (other parts from reference TRBV5-5 and TRBJ1-1): DAGVTQSPTHLIKTRGQQVTLRCSPISGHKSVSWYQQVLGQGPQFIFQYYEKEERGRGNFPDRFSARQFPNYSSELNVNALLLGDSALYLCASSLRQGTLNTEAFFGQGTRLTVV.

The V gene is TRBV29-1, the J gene TRBJ1-5, with D possibly TRBD1 on 6 matching bases. This CDR3 spans 13 amino acids. The V and J ends lost 7 bases and 7 bases respectively, with 17 bases between them. Germline CDR1 SQVTM, CDR2 ANQGSEA. This CDR3 reads CSAKAGVEQPQHF. The CDR3 DNA is TGCAGCGCTAAAGCAGGGGTGGAACAGCCCCAGCATTTT.

V and J are TRBV7-2 and TRBJ1-1, with 7 bases identical to TRBD1. CDR1 and CDR2 from the germline V gene are SGHTA and FQGNSA. The CDR3 is 15 amino acids. V was clipped by 5 bases and J by 4 bases; unmatched bases: 10. CDR3 bases: TGTGCCAGCAGCCTAAAAACAGGGACAGCCACTGAAGCTTTCTTT. Amino acids: CASSLKTGTATEAFF.

This clone occurred once. The V and J genes are TRBV9 and TRBJ2-5; 10 bases match TRBD2. The CDR3 covers 15 residues. The trim removed 0 bases at V and 5 bases at J, leaving 4 bases unmatched. Looked up from germline, CDR1 is SGDLS and CDR2 is YYNGEE. CDR3 protein: CASSVVAGGTETQYF. In nucleotides, the CDR3 is TGTGCCAGCAGCGTAGTAGCGGGGGGTACCGAGACCCAGTACTTC.

The CDR3 nucleotides read TGTGCCACCAGCAGAGTCGGGACAGTATACAATGAGCAGTTCTTC. The encoded protein is CATSRVGTVYNEQFF. This chain links TRBV15 with TRBJ2-1; the match to TRBD1 covers 7 bases. The germline V gene encodes CDR1 LNHNV and CDR2 YYDKDF (reference sequence). After removal of 1 base from V and 4 bases from J, the junction contained 4 bases not matched to a gene. The CDR3 sequence is 15 residues long.

As concerns this clone: Additional DNA sequences in this sample encode the identical CDR3. The V and J genes are TRBV5-1 and TRBJ2-7; 7 bases align to TRBD2. Per germline, CDR1 SGHRS and CDR2 YFSETQ. The J segment lost 6 bases and the V segment lost 4 bases, leaving 10 bases of the junction unmatched. The CDR3 runs to 14 residues. The CDR3 region has the DNA TGCGCCAGCAGCCATGGGGGGGACGGTGTCGAGCAGTACTTC. Translation: CASSHGGDGVEQYF.

V is TRBV30 and J is TRBJ2-3, with D possibly being TRBD2 (6 bases). Germline V gene sequence: CDR1 GTSNPN, CDR2 SVGIG (reference sequence). V was trimmed by 3 bases and J by 2 bases, leaving 12 bases between them. The CDR3 loop spans 14 amino acids. CDR3 nucleotides: TGTGCCTGGAGCCCGGGACTTTACACAGATACGCAGTATTTT. Residues: CAWSPGLYTDTQYF. The full variable domain, rest sourced from reference TRBV30 and TRBJ2-3, is SQTIHQWPATLVQPVGSPLSLECTVEGTSNPNLYWYRQAAGRGLQLLFYSVGIGQISSEVPQNLSASRPQDRQFILSSKKLLLSDSGFYLCAWSPGLYTDTQYFGPGTRLTVL.

In its sample, this clone was seen once. The rearrangement links TRBV19 to TRBJ2-7; 8 nucleotides align to TRBD1. The V and J ends lost 4 bases and 3 bases, in that order; junction bases with no gene match: 5. The germline V gene has CDR1 LNHDA and CDR2 SQIVND (reference sequence). This CDR3 is built from 14 residues. The CDR3 protein is CASSRDRGGYEQYF. The CDR3 DNA reads as TGTGCCAGTAGTAGAGACAGGGGTGGCTACGAGCAGTACTTC.

The chain recombines TRBV7-9 with TRBJ2-7, with TRBD1 matching 11 bases. The CDR3 length is 14 residues. Germline V gives CDR1 SEHNR, CDR2 FQNEAQ (reference sequence). V gave up 5 bases and J gave up 4 bases; unmatched junction bases: 4. CDR3 loop: CASSIGTGGYEQYF. CDR3 DNA: TGTGCCAGCAGCATTGGGACAGGGGGATACGAGCAGTACTTC.

The chain carries TRBV5-6 and TRBJ1-5, with 8 positions matching TRBD1. CDR3 length: 16 residues. Germline V gene sequence: CDR1 SGHDT, CDR2 YYEEEE. With 0 bases clipped from V and 1 base from J, the junction kept 3 bases outside the gene matches. In DNA form, the CDR3 reads TGTGCCAGCAGCTTGGGTTGGACAGGGAGCAATCAGCCCCAGCATTTT. This translates into CASSLGWTGSNQPQHF.

The CDR3 coding sequence is TGTGCCAGCACTACCTCGAGCGGGGAATCAGTTTACTATGGCTACACCTTC. Amino acid sequence: CASTTSSGESVYYGYTF. The V gene is TRBV4-2, the J gene TRBJ1-2; D gene ambiguous. The CDR3 is made up of 17 amino acids. Per germline, CDR1 LGHNA and CDR2 YNFKEQ. Trimming removed 7 bases from V and 3 bases from J, with 24 bases in between.